This T cell receptor (beta chain) was retrieved from a study of blood T cell repertoires in COVID-19. Only in-frame clones appear in the TCRdb table, and some are missing; sequencing was by immunoSEQ multiplex PCR. This table has 200,000 to 250,000 clones, 80% appearing once. Germline V gives CDR1 MGHRA, CDR2 YSYEKL. Trimming shortened V by 0 bases and J by 0 bases, and 12 bases separated the two germline ends. The CDR3 has 17 amino acids. Assignment of participants to cohorts was predicated upon participant-reported clinical history. This sequence originates from a middle-aged woman with acute COVID-19. This chain uses TRBV4-1 with TRBJ1-5; D gene uncertain. Sample: PBMCs or T cells enriched from blood (not recorded which). Written as DNA, the CDR3 is TGCGCCAGCAGCCAAGATCCGACCGGGAATAGCAATCAGCCCCAGCATTTT. Encoded protein: CASSQDPTGNSNQPQHF.